In its sample, the clone carrying this T cell receptor beta chain was seen once. cDNA came from approximately 0.5 to 1 ug RNA primed by random hexamers. TCR beta CDR3 was amplified by immunoSEQ covering 54 Vbeta and 13 Jbeta. One entry per CDR3 protein, called by TCRdb with MiXCR from the immunoSEQ multiplex PCR reads. Here the sample spans approximately 180,000 distinct CDR3 sequences, more than 90% being singletons. The data derive from a study of CD8 T cells in Susac syndrome. Sequencing of TCR beta was undertaken in CD8+ and CD4+ T cells derived from blood. The material sequenced was CD4+ T cells from PBMCs. The origin of this receptor is a human donor with multiple sclerosis.

CDR3 coding DNA: TGTGCCAGCAGTTTACCGGGACAGGCGAACACTGAAGCTTTCTTT. It specifies CASSLPGQANTEAFF. V usage is TRBV28 and J usage is TRBJ1-1; 8 bases align to TRBD1. The CDR3 runs 15 residues. Germline V lookup: CDR1 MDHEN, CDR2 SYDVKM. V lost 2 bases to trimming and J lost 1 base; unmatched junction nucleotides: 3.